This T cell receptor beta chain was observed in a study of blood T cell repertoires in COVID-19 (dated by TCRdb to 2018 to 2021). A note on the overall study: The collaborator samples originated in the United States, Italy and Spain and spanned the acute and convalescent phases of COVID-19. The material from the prospective study consisted of cDNA or gDNA derived from T cells, B-cell-depleted T cells, or PBMCs. The dataset comprised deeply sampled blood TCRbeta repertoires from subjects exposed to, actively infected with, or recovered from COVID-19. Where HLA class I and class II types were available, the types were taken from metadata supplied by the sample provider, not from assay-based typing. Sample metadata almost always included a de-identified subject ID, COVID-19 status, age in years and sex. The samples were drawn from two sources: the first 160 participants of the ongoing ImmuneRACE study, and 950 to 1,500 subjects contributed by 6 global collaborators. The repertoires were released in a freely available public database meant as a resource for research on the immune response to SARS-CoV-2.

In the prospective study, participants were about 18 to 90 years old, resided in approximately 25 geographic areas of the United States, and were enrolled through a virtual design. In the prospective study, participants were assigned to cohorts based on the clinical history participants reported in a screening survey and a study questionnaire. Recovered participants in ImmuneRACE Cohort 3 were defined by two consecutive negative NP/OP PCR tests, clearance by a healthcare professional, or resolution of symptoms. Mobile phlebotomists in the prospective study collected whole blood, serum and a nasopharyngeal or oropharyngeal swab from every participant. Participants in the prospective study had the option to provide additional blood draws and questionnaires over a roughly 2-month period. Before DNA extraction, blood samples from the prospective study were shipped at room temperature or frozen. TCRbeta CDR3 regions were amplified from genomic DNA by means of the immunoSEQ Assay, a bias-controlled multiplex PCR. The study's own analysis went as follows. Within the assay, amplification of reference gene primers was used to estimate how many nucleated cells each sample contained. To quantify the absolute abundance of each unique TCRbeta CDR3 rearrangement, sequence reads were collapsed and filtered. For each sample, productive Simpson clonality was calculated as the square root of Simpson's diversity index over productive rearrangements. TCRdb carries this immuneACCESS record with in-frame sequences only. Its versions omit some clonotypes, under half of them owing to an unresolved V gene in the studies checked, with the rest unexplained. V and J calls and clone size are copied from that table; D and trimming were computed from the DNA. The sample table lists around 300,000 clones, about 87% of them with a count of one. About 5% of the sample goes to the ten largest clones.

Notes on this clone: Its recognized antigen is unknown. No qualities accompany the bases; no much larger clone lies one base away.

General findings and caveats noted by the study authors: The quantity of clinical and demographic metadata differed by source and by participant and was supplied without curation.

In the germline V gene, CDR1 corresponds to WSHSY and CDR2 to SAAADI. The V end gives up 5 bases and the J end 5 bases, leaving 4 bases in the junction not matched to a gene. The CDR3 spans 13 residues, from the cysteine through the phenylalanine. The kept DNA is CDR3 alone, 39 bases in frame from the first base. The specimen sequenced was PBMCs or T cells enriched from blood (not recorded which). The TCR was taken from a man aged 25 to 45 who had recovered from COVID-19. This receptor chain uses TRBV10-2 and TRBJ2-3; 7 of the junction bases match TRBD2. This receptor has the CDR3 CASSMGEGDTQYF. The DNA sequence is as follows: TGCGCCAGCAGTATGGGGGAGGGAGATACGCAGTATTTT.